Shown below are 24 T cell receptor beta chains from a single sample sequenced in a study of memory CD4+ T cells and cytomegalovirus serostatus. The sort gate was single viable CD3+CD4+CD8-CD45RO+ cells for memory CD4+ T cells. Profiling relied on immunoSEQ multiplex PCR, and the TCRdb table lists in-frame clones only, not all of them. The sample has nearly 60,000 clones; about 81% are singletons. Sequencing was carried out using memory CD4+ T cells from blood. These receptors were taken from an adult in good health and CMV-seronegative.

The V gene is TRBV2, the J gene TRBJ2-2; 9 positions agree with TRBD1. The junction had 5 bases not matched to a gene; V was cut back by 6 bases and J by 3 bases. CDR1 and CDR2 from the germline V gene are SNHLY and FYNNEI. This CDR3 comprises 15 residues. This CDR3 is CASSPGTGYTGELFF. CDR3 coding DNA: TGTGCCAGCAGCCCCGGGACAGGGTACACCGGGGAGCTGTTTTTT.

The CDR3 coding sequence is TGTGCCAGCAGTGAAGCGTTGACAGGTCAAATGAACACTGAAGCTTTCTTT. Translated, it gives CASSEALTGQMNTEAFF. The gene calls are TRBV6-1 and TRBJ1-1, with a tentative D call TRBD1 (6 bases). CDR1 is MNHNS, CDR2 SASEGT, per germline. V was clipped by 0 bases and J by 0 bases, with 14 bases between them. The CDR3 contains 17 residues.

The table lists this clone with a few counts. The chain combines TRBV7-9 with TRBJ2-1; D is ambiguous. Germline values: CDR1 SEHNR, CDR2 FQNEAQ (reference sequence). Deletions cut 5 bases from V and 0 bases from J, with 20 bases between. The CDR3 is made up of 18 amino acids. For the CDR3, the DNA is TGTGCCAGCAGCCCCCGTATGAAGGACGGAAGCTCCTACAATGAGCAGTTCTTC. It codes for CASSPRMKDGSSYNEQFF.

The V and J genes are TRBV27 and TRBJ2-1, with 8 nucleotides matching TRBD2. This CDR3 has 17 amino acids. CDR1 is MNHEY, CDR2 SMNVEV, per germline (reference sequence). The V gene end was trimmed by 7 bases and the J gene end by 6 bases; junction bases not matched to a gene: 17. The CDR3 DNA reads TGTGCCAGCAACAAACTCCAGCCCGGGAGGGCCTCCAATGAGCAGTTCTTC. This sequence encodes CASNKLQPGRASNEQFF.

This chain links TRBV11-3 with TRBJ1-1, with D possibly being TRBD1 (6 bases). Germline lookup yields CDR1 SGHNT and CDR2 YENEEA. This CDR3 spans 15 amino acids. V lost 5 bases, J lost 4 bases, and 17 bases lay in between. CDR3 sequence: CASSPRQVKGTEAFF. For the CDR3, the DNA is TGTGCCAGCAGCCCTAGACAGGTAAAGGGCACTGAAGCTTTCTTT.

This sequence joins TRBV5-1 and TRBJ2-7; 7 nucleotides line up with TRBD1. Trimming at V came to 4 bases and at J to 8 bases, leaving 9 bases not matched to a gene. Germline V gene data show CDR1 as SGHRS and CDR2 as YFSETQ. There are 13 residues in the CDR3. The CDR3 protein is CASSRETGAQQYF. Written as DNA, the CDR3 is TGCGCCAGCAGCCGGGAAACAGGGGCCCAGCAGTACTTC.

The chain carries TRBV6-1 and TRBJ1-5; D gene uncertain. The V end lost 2 bases, the J end lost 0 bases, and 14 bases lay between the germline ends. Germline V gene sequence: CDR1 MNHNS, CDR2 SASEGT. This CDR3 region has 17 residues. The DNA of the CDR3 is TGTGCCAGCAGTGAAATGGGGTCGCTTTATAGCAATCAGCCCCAGCATTTT. It encodes CASSEMGSLYSNQPQHF.

V gene TRBV5-6 combines with J gene TRBJ1-3; no reliable D call. The germline CDR1 and CDR2 sequences are SGHDT and YYEEEE. The CDR3 consists of 15 residues. Trimming removed 4 bases at V and 3 bases at J, with 14 bases between. DNA of the CDR3: TGTGCCAGCAGCATTCCCTCGCTCGGTGGAAACACCATATATTTT. Amino acid sequence: CASSIPSLGGNTIYF.

The chain carries TRBV4-1 and TRBJ1-5; 7 bases are shared with TRBD1. Germline CDR1 reads MGHRA; CDR2 reads YSYEKL. This CDR3 spans 14 amino acids. V trimming: 4 bases; J trimming: 0 bases; junction bases outside the gene matches: 0. The CDR3 DNA reads TGCGCCAGCAGCCGACAGGGTAGCAATCAGCCCCAGCATTTT. This translates into CASSRQGSNQPQHF.

This rearrangement joins TRBV19 to TRBJ2-2; unclear D gene. Germline V CDR1 and CDR2: LNHDA, SQIVND (reference sequence). The V and J ends lost 2 bases and 0 bases respectively, with 7 bases between them. This CDR3 contains 15 residues. The CDR3 reads CASSIYYPNTGELFF. Here the CDR3 DNA reads TGTGCCAGTAGTATATACTACCCGAACACCGGGGAGCTGTTTTTT.

Points on this clone: A junction end diverges from the germline sequence, so it may reflect a read error. The CDR3 loop is CARNVNPGTETFF. The CDR3 DNA reads TGTGCCAGAAACGTAAATCCGGGAACTGAAACTTTCTTT. The chain has TRBV2 and TRBJ1-1; D gene ambiguous. The CDR3 covers 13 residues. CDR1 and CDR2 (germline): SNHLY, FYNNEI.

The chain recombines TRBV15 with TRBJ2-3, with a possible D match to TRBD2 (5 bases). The CDR3 has 13 amino acids. CDR1 and CDR2 (germline): LNHNV, YYDKDF (reference sequence). V lost 4 bases to trimming and J lost 4 bases, with 9 bases between them. The CDR3 sequence is CATSNSVADTQYF. In DNA, the CDR3 is TGTGCCACCAGCAATAGCGTCGCAGATACGCAGTATTTT. The full variable domain, its missing parts supplied by reference TRBV15 and TRBJ2-3, is DAMVIQNPRYQVTQFGKPVTLSCSQTLNHNVMYWYQQKSSQAPKLLFHYYDKDFNNEADTPDNFQSRRPNTSFCFLDIRSPGLGDTAMYLCATSNSVADTQYFGPGTRLTVL.

The chain combines TRBV10-3 with TRBJ1-5; D possibly corresponds to TRBD1 (5 bases). The germline V and J ends were trimmed by 3 bases and 1 base, with 7 bases remaining between them. This CDR3 is built from 14 residues. Germline-derived CDR1 and CDR2 are ENHRY and SYGVKD. The CDR3 spells CAISDGGSNQPQHF. For the CDR3, the DNA is TGTGCCATCAGTGACGGGGGAAGCAATCAGCCCCAGCATTTT.

The chain combines TRBV5-1 with TRBJ1-1; D unresolved. Looked up from germline, CDR1 is SGHRS and CDR2 is YFSETQ. The CDR3 runs 13 residues. The germline V and J ends were trimmed by 4 bases and 3 bases, with 10 bases remaining between them. CDR3 DNA sequence: TGCGCCAGCAGCGTAGACTACGACACTGAAGCTTTCTTT. It is translated as CASSVDYDTEAFF.

The chain is built from TRBV5-1 and TRBJ2-1, with TRBD2 as a possible D gene (6 bases). The CDR3 contains 16 residues. The V gene's germline CDR1 is SGHRS and CDR2 YFSETQ. The V and J ends lost 1 base and 3 bases respectively, with 14 bases between them. CDR3 nucleotides: TGCGCCAGCAGCTTGCGGACGGGAGAAGGCTACAATGAGCAGTTCTTC. It specifies CASSLRTGEGYNEQFF.

This chain connects TRBV5-4 to TRBJ1-6, with unresolved D. Trimming removed 4 bases at V and 6 bases at J, with 11 bases between. Germline V gene lookup returns CDR1 SGHNT and CDR2 YYREEE (reference sequence). The CDR3 covers 14 residues. CDR3 in DNA: TGTGCCAGCAGCCCGCGATCCCCTAATTCACCCCTCCACTTT. Its translation is CASSPRSPNSPLHF.

This clone was observed a single time. The chain employs TRBV10-1 and TRBJ1-1; D is possibly TRBD1 (6 bases). The CDR3 covers 13 residues. Trimming pared 5 bases from V and 4 bases from J, leaving 11 bases between. Germline V gene data show CDR1 as WNHNN and CDR2 as SYGVQD (reference sequence). The CDR3 region has the DNA TGCGCCAGCAGTAACGCGGGGGCCACTGAAGCTTTCTTT. It is translated as CASSNAGATEAFF.

The chain couples TRBV19 to TRBJ2-2, with TRBD1 matching 9 bases. The CDR3 is 15 amino acids. Germline assignment: CDR1 LNHDA and CDR2 SQIVND (reference sequence). After removal of 7 bases from V and 4 bases from J, the junction contained 7 bases not matched to a gene. The CDR3 protein is CASTQGQGTTGELFF. Here the CDR3 DNA reads TGTGCCAGTACCCAGGGACAGGGAACCACCGGGGAGCTGTTTTTT.

This clone came up a few times. V is TRBV19 and J is TRBJ2-1; D not resolved. Looked up from germline, CDR1 is LNHDA and CDR2 is SQIVND (reference sequence). There are 14 residues in the CDR3. Between the trimmed V and J ends, which lost 1 base and 5 bases, there was a span of 9 bases. The CDR3 nucleotides read TGTGCCAGTAGTATAGTGGCTATAGACAATGAGCAGTTCTTC. Translated: CASSIVAIDNEQFF.

This clone has more than one count but fewer than ten. This sequence joins TRBV29-1 and TRBJ2-7; the match to TRBD1 covers 7 bases. The germline V gene encodes CDR1 SQVTM and CDR2 ANQGSEA. The CDR3 has 13 residues. J gave up 2 bases and V 4 bases, and 5 bases lay outside the gene matches. CDR3 amino acids: CSVVFDRAYEQYF. The DNA of the CDR3 is TGCAGCGTTGTATTTGACAGGGCCTACGAGCAGTACTTC.

The chain employs TRBV19 and TRBJ1-6; D is perhaps TRBD1 (6 bases). Germline loops: CDR1 LNHDA, CDR2 SQIVND (reference sequence). V was cut by 9 bases and J by 0 bases, with 15 bases left in between. The CDR3 covers 16 residues. CDR3 in amino acids: CASQAATGSYNSPLHF. The CDR3 nucleotides read TGTGCCAGCCAAGCAGCGACAGGCTCCTATAATTCACCCCTCCACTTT.

The V and J genes are TRBV6-1 and TRBJ1-1; 7 bases are a match to TRBD1. The CDR3 runs 15 residues. V dropped 4 bases and J dropped 6; count of bases not matched to a gene: 11. From germline, CDR1 is MNHNS and CDR2 SASEGT. CDR3 region: CASSGSTGVRAEAFF. The CDR3 DNA reads as TGTGCCAGCAGTGGTTCTACAGGGGTGAGGGCTGAAGCTTTCTTT.

By sample share, this clone is medium-sized. At the DNA level, this CDR3 is encoded by other sequences in the same sample as well. V gene TRBV5-6 combines with J gene TRBJ2-2; D uncertain. This CDR3 contains 13 residues. Trimming stripped 1 base from V and 5 bases from J, with 6 bases between. Per germline, CDR1 SGHDT and CDR2 YYEEEE. The CDR3 DNA reads as TGTGCCAGCAGCTTGTCCCGGACCGGGGAGCTGTTTTTT. The encoded protein is CASSLSRTGELFF.

The rearrangement links TRBV11-3 to TRBJ2-6; 11 nucleotides match TRBD1. The germline V gene encodes CDR1 SGHNT and CDR2 YENEEA. V lost 5 bases and J lost 2; bases outside the gene matches: 5. This CDR3 is built from 17 residues. CDR3 DNA: TGTGCCAGCAGCCCCGGGACAGGGGGAACTGGGGCCAACGTCCTGACTTTC. Amino acids: CASSPGTGGTGANVLTF.